The rows below give T cell receptor beta chains drawn from one sample of a study of blood T cells in healthy people across ages. TCRdb analysed the 5' RACE reads with MiXCR anew, one entry per CDR3 protein. Of roughly 1.5 million distinct CDR3 sequences in the sample, under 55% are singletons; the top ten hold under 5%. Sequencing was performed on blood. The receptors stem from a young woman in good health. Each CDR3 is given with its conserved first and last residue. The order of the fields is J gene, V gene, CDR3 protein.

TRBJ2-5,TRBV20-1,CSARRDSQETQYF
TRBJ2-5,TRBV20-1,CSAYDRILIRNEQYF
TRBJ2-1,TRBV20-1,CSVTRTGTYNEQFF
TRBJ1-2,TRBV7-9,CASSQSLAIYGYTF
TRBJ2-6,TRBV3-1,CASSPQTSAGANVLTF
TRBJ2-2,TRBV29-1,CSMQTSGGGNTGELFF
TRBJ1-1,TRBV20-1,CSARGGTGISEAFF
TRBJ2-3,TRBV20-1,CIPRRGMTDTQYF
TRBJ1-2,TRBV7-2,CAGRTGANSGYTF
TRBJ2-1,TRBV25-1,CASSEITQGKQFF
TRBJ1-1,TRBV25-1,CASSGQGVVTEAFF
TRBJ2-7,TRBV12-3/TRBV12-4,CASSDQTANYEQYF
TRBJ1-5,TRBV6-2/TRBV6-3,CASSYWGKGAFDQPQHF
TRBJ1-2,TRBV6-2/TRBV6-3,CASTRQSFDGYTF
TRBJ2-1,TRBV5-1,CASSLTSGQQFF
TRBJ2-5,TRBV7-2,CASSLSSSGGTQYF
TRBJ2-3,TRBV2,CASRKGGLASTDTQYF
.,TRBV29-1,CSVEGGGGEQYF
TRBJ2-1,TRBV7-9,CATQTRGNSYNGQFF
TRBJ2-2,TRBV19,CARRDRDITGELFF
TRBJ1-1,TRBV25-1,CASSELRGDTEAFF
TRBJ2-1,TRBV4-2,CASSQMGGRAVYNEQFF
TRBJ2-3,TRBV20-1,CSAREHRIFTDTQYF
TRBJ1-2,TRBV4-3,CASSQDLGQGAQGYTF
TRBJ2-3,TRBV27,CASSLSLTDTQYF
TRBJ1-1,TRBV20-1,CSARQWDTEAFF
.,TRBV7-9,CAGSLTGTPSYNEQYF